Listed below are T cell receptor beta chains from one sample, sequenced in a study of cytomegalovirus exposure and HLA in healthy donors. Data came from immunoSEQ multiplex PCR; TCRdb stores just in-frame clones and leaves some out. The data show about 140,000 clones, with around 82% seen just once and 2.4% held by the top ten. Sequencing used PBMCs. All receptors derive from a man between 45 and 60 years old in good health and CMV-seronegative. Each CDR3 is given with its conserved first and last residue. A D gene is named only where the DNA matches it firmly. Not every row has a clone size; where given, it reads once, few, many or a size class.

cdr3_aa: CASSFGNTEAFF
cdr3_nt: TGTGCCAGCAGTTTCGGGAACACTGAAGCTTTCTTT
d_call: .
j_call: TRBJ1-1
v_call: TRBV27
clone_size: .

cdr3_aa: CASSQETGLGQIRNTEAFF
cdr3_nt: TGTGCCAGCAGCCAAGAGACGGGTCTGGGGCAGATTAGGAACACTGAAGCTTTCTTT
d_call: .
j_call: TRBJ1-1
v_call: TRBV4-2
clone_size: .

cdr3_aa: CASSATSGTANSYEQYF
cdr3_nt: TGTGCCAGCAGCGCGACTTCCGGGACAGCGAACTCCTACGAGCAGTACTTC
d_call: TRBD1
j_call: TRBJ2-7
v_call: TRBV9
clone_size: .

cdr3_aa: CASRPQGQGKTQYF
cdr3_nt: TGTGCCAGCAGGCCTCAGGGACAGGGAAAGACCCAGTACTTC
d_call: TRBD1
j_call: TRBJ2-5
v_call: TRBV6-6
clone_size: .

cdr3_aa: CSVAHQGLGYGYTF
cdr3_nt: TGCAGCGTTGCCCACCAGGGTCTAGGCTATGGCTACACCTTC
d_call: .
j_call: TRBJ1-2
v_call: TRBV29-1
clone_size: .

cdr3_aa: CASSFRGRAYNQPQHF
cdr3_nt: TGTGCCAGCAGTTTCAGGGGACGGGCCTATAATCAGCCCCAGCATTTT
d_call: .
j_call: TRBJ1-5
v_call: TRBV28
clone_size: few

cdr3_aa: CASSLGLAGGRNEQFF
cdr3_nt: TGCGCCAGCAGCTTGGGCCTAGCGGGGGGAAGGAATGAGCAGTTCTTC
d_call: TRBD2
j_call: TRBJ2-1
v_call: TRBV5-1
clone_size: few

cdr3_aa: CASSPGESDTQYF
cdr3_nt: TGTGCCAGCTCACCGGGCGAGTCAGATACGCAGTATTTT
d_call: .
j_call: TRBJ2-3
v_call: TRBV18
clone_size: .

cdr3_aa: CASSPGQVAFF
cdr3_nt: TGTGCCAGCAGCCCCGGACAGGTGGCTTTCTTT
d_call: TRBD1
j_call: TRBJ1-1
v_call: TRBV6-5
clone_size: .

cdr3_aa: CASSLVSRDSEAFF
cdr3_nt: TGTGCCAGCAGCTTAGTTTCCCGGGACAGTGAAGCTTTCTTT
d_call: TRBD1
j_call: TRBJ1-1
v_call: TRBV11-3
clone_size: .

cdr3_aa: CASSLAGEKLSTF
cdr3_nt: TGTGCCAGCAGCTTAGCCGGGGAAAAGTTAAGCACCTTC
d_call: .
j_call: TRBJ1-2
v_call: TRBV7-2
clone_size: .

cdr3_aa: CASSLRSSGNTIYF
cdr3_nt: TGTGCCAGCAGCTTACGCAGCTCTGGAAACACCATATATTTT
d_call: .
j_call: TRBJ1-3
v_call: TRBV11-3
clone_size: .

cdr3_aa: CASSFTQVSSSYNEQFF
cdr3_nt: TGTGCCAGCAGCTTTACGCAGGTCTCCTCGTCCTACAATGAGCAGTTCTTC
d_call: .
j_call: TRBJ2-1
v_call: TRBV5-6
clone_size: .

cdr3_aa: CASSQEGGIVYEQYF
cdr3_nt: TGCGCCAGCAGCCAAGAGGGGGGGATCGTCTACGAGCAGTACTTC
d_call: TRBD2
j_call: TRBJ2-7
v_call: TRBV4-1
clone_size: .

cdr3_aa: CAWSGRANTEAFF
cdr3_nt: TGTGCCTGGAGTGGGAGGGCGAACACTGAAGCTTTCTTT
d_call: .
j_call: TRBJ1-1
v_call: TRBV30
clone_size: once

cdr3_aa: CASSPAGGTRGNTIYF
cdr3_nt: TGCGCCAGCAGCCCAGCGGGAGGGACGAGGGGAAACACCATATATTTT
d_call: .
j_call: TRBJ1-3
v_call: TRBV4-1
clone_size: .

cdr3_aa: CSVSSHTGSAAFF
cdr3_nt: TGCAGCGTCTCGAGCCATACAGGGTCCGCAGCTTTCTTT
d_call: .
j_call: TRBJ1-1
v_call: TRBV29-1
clone_size: .

cdr3_aa: CASTGQGIQPQHF
cdr3_nt: TGTGCCAGCACGGGACAGGGGATTCAGCCCCAGCATTTT
d_call: TRBD1
j_call: TRBJ1-5
v_call: TRBV28
clone_size: .

cdr3_aa: CASNNPGTPNEKLFF
cdr3_nt: TGTGCCAGTAATAATCCCGGGACACCGAATGAAAAACTGTTTTTT
d_call: .
j_call: TRBJ1-4
v_call: TRBV19
clone_size: .

cdr3_aa: CAWNKLWTSGGLIGEQFF
cdr3_nt: TGTGCCTGGAATAAACTTTGGACTAGCGGGGGGTTGATAGGTGAGCAGTTCTTC
d_call: TRBD2
j_call: TRBJ2-1
v_call: TRBV30
clone_size: .

cdr3_aa: CASSDPSGGETQYF
cdr3_nt: TGTGCCAGCAGTGACCCCAGCGGGGGGGAGACCCAGTACTTC
d_call: TRBD2
j_call: TRBJ2-5
v_call: TRBV2
clone_size: .

cdr3_aa: CAYRTGRTEAFF
cdr3_nt: TGTGCCTATAGGACAGGGAGAACTGAAGCTTTCTTT
d_call: TRBD1
j_call: TRBJ1-1
v_call: TRBV30
clone_size: .

cdr3_aa: CASSRGTENTEAFF
cdr3_nt: TGTGCCAGCAGTAGGGGGACGGAGAACACTGAAGCTTTCTTT
d_call: .
j_call: TRBJ1-1
v_call: TRBV6-5
clone_size: .

cdr3_aa: CASRGLPNQPQHF
cdr3_nt: TGTGCCAGTAGGGGACTTCCCAATCAGCCCCAGCATTTT
d_call: .
j_call: TRBJ1-5
v_call: TRBV19
clone_size: .

cdr3_aa: CASSHQGEQYF
cdr3_nt: TGCGCCAGCAGCCACCAGGGGGAGCAGTACTTC
d_call: TRBD1
j_call: TRBJ2-5
v_call: TRBV5-1
clone_size: .

cdr3_aa: CASSTSGRGWYEQYF
cdr3_nt: TGTGCCAGCAGTACTTCCGGGCGGGGGTGGTACGAGCAGTACTTC
d_call: TRBD2
j_call: TRBJ2-7
v_call: TRBV28
clone_size: once

cdr3_aa: CATSRGGGSSYEQYF
cdr3_nt: TGTGCCACCAGCAGAGGGGGCGGAAGCTCCTACGAGCAGTACTTC
d_call: .
j_call: TRBJ2-7
v_call: TRBV15
clone_size: once

cdr3_aa: CASRQGNQPQHF
cdr3_nt: TGTGCCAGTAGACAGGGCAATCAGCCCCAGCATTTT
d_call: .
j_call: TRBJ1-5
v_call: TRBV19
clone_size: .

cdr3_aa: CASSLTDRGINSPLHF
cdr3_nt: TGTGCCAGCAGCCTTACAGACAGGGGGATTAATTCACCCCTCCACTTT
d_call: TRBD1
j_call: TRBJ1-6
v_call: TRBV6-6
clone_size: .

cdr3_aa: CASSSSTPGSYEQYF
cdr3_nt: TGTGCCAGCAGCTCCTCCACGCCAGGCTCCTACGAGCAGTACTTC
d_call: .
j_call: TRBJ2-7
v_call: TRBV7-2
clone_size: .

cdr3_aa: CASSLLPGVGNEQFF
cdr3_nt: TGTGCCAGCAGCTTACTCCCGGGTGTAGGAAATGAGCAGTTCTTC
d_call: .
j_call: TRBJ2-1
v_call: TRBV7-3
clone_size: .

cdr3_aa: CASSIGQFYGYTF
cdr3_nt: TGTGCCAGTAGTATTGGACAGTTTTATGGCTACACCTTC
d_call: .
j_call: TRBJ1-2
v_call: TRBV19
clone_size: once

cdr3_aa: CASSGGAGRDSYGYTF
cdr3_nt: TGTGCCAGCAGTGGGGGGGCAGGGAGAGATAGCTATGGCTACACCTTC
d_call: .
j_call: TRBJ1-2
v_call: TRBV27
clone_size: once

cdr3_aa: CASSPQGQGAGGELFF
cdr3_nt: TGTGCCAGCAGCCCGCAAGGACAGGGGGCGGGAGGGGAGCTGTTTTTT
d_call: TRBD1
j_call: TRBJ2-2
v_call: TRBV7-3
clone_size: once

cdr3_aa: CAISAWTSASTDTQYF
cdr3_nt: TGTGCCATCAGTGCCTGGACATCTGCTAGCACAGATACGCAGTATTTT
d_call: .
j_call: TRBJ2-3
v_call: TRBV10-3
clone_size: .

cdr3_aa: CASSPIGGGGDKGDTQYF
cdr3_nt: TGTGCCAGCAGCCCAATCGGGGGCGGGGGGGACAAGGGGGATACGCAGTATTTT
d_call: TRBD2
j_call: TRBJ2-3
v_call: TRBV2
clone_size: .

cdr3_aa: CASSPTEETQYF
cdr3_nt: TGTGCCAGCTCACCTACGGAAGAGACCCAGTACTTC
d_call: .
j_call: TRBJ2-5
v_call: TRBV18
clone_size: .

cdr3_aa: CASSYGGSNQPQHF
cdr3_nt: TGTGCCAGCAGTTACGGGGGGAGCAATCAGCCCCAGCATTTT
d_call: .
j_call: TRBJ1-5
v_call: TRBV6-5
clone_size: .

cdr3_aa: CATQGVSEQYF
cdr3_nt: TGTGCCACTCAAGGGGTTTCGGAGCAGTACTTC
d_call: .
j_call: TRBJ2-7
v_call: TRBV28
clone_size: few

cdr3_aa: CASSSSRSFRNTEAFF
cdr3_nt: TGTGCCAGCAGCTCGTCCCGGTCTTTTCGTAACACTGAAGCTTTCTTT
d_call: .
j_call: TRBJ1-1
v_call: TRBV11-1
clone_size: .

cdr3_aa: CASTVGLAIKGEQFF
cdr3_nt: TGTGCCAGCACAGTGGGACTAGCGATCAAGGGTGAGCAGTTCTTC
d_call: TRBD2
j_call: TRBJ2-1
v_call: TRBV11-2
clone_size: .

cdr3_aa: CASGREISRGMGYTF
cdr3_nt: TGTGCCAGCGGCAGGGAAATTTCACGGGGGATGGGCTACACCTTC
d_call: .
j_call: TRBJ1-2
v_call: TRBV2
clone_size: .

cdr3_aa: CASSTGESQAFF
cdr3_nt: TGTGCCAGCAGCACAGGTGAGTCCCAAGCTTTCTTT
d_call: .
j_call: TRBJ1-1
v_call: TRBV28
clone_size: .

cdr3_aa: CASTAGGGETQYF
cdr3_nt: TGTGCCAGTACCGCGGGGGGGGGAGAGACCCAGTACTTC
d_call: TRBD2
j_call: TRBJ2-5
v_call: TRBV19
clone_size: .

cdr3_aa: CASSQDIGGDYEQYF
cdr3_nt: TGTGCCAGCAGCCAAGACATAGGAGGGGACTACGAGCAGTACTTC
d_call: .
j_call: TRBJ2-7
v_call: TRBV5-8
clone_size: .

cdr3_aa: CAWKDRAPVYEQYF
cdr3_nt: TGTGCCTGGAAGGACAGAGCGCCAGTCTACGAGCAGTACTTC
d_call: .
j_call: TRBJ2-7
v_call: TRBV30
clone_size: .

cdr3_aa: CASSSDRGYGYTF
cdr3_nt: TGTGCCAGCAGCTCCGACAGGGGGTATGGCTACACCTTC
d_call: TRBD1
j_call: TRBJ1-2
v_call: TRBV5-4
clone_size: .

cdr3_aa: CASSSDRGGGELFF
cdr3_nt: TGCGCCAGCAGCTCGGACAGGGGCGGCGGGGAGCTGTTTTTT
d_call: TRBD1
j_call: TRBJ2-2
v_call: TRBV5-1
clone_size: .

cdr3_aa: CSVVGTGGWDGSNQPQHF
cdr3_nt: TGCAGCGTTGTGGGGACAGGGGGTTGGGACGGTAGCAATCAGCCCCAGCATTTT
d_call: TRBD1
j_call: TRBJ1-5
v_call: TRBV29-1
clone_size: .

cdr3_aa: CASREYTGGSTEAFF
cdr3_nt: TGTGCCAGCAGGGAATACACAGGGGGCAGCACTGAAGCTTTCTTT
d_call: TRBD1
j_call: TRBJ1-1
v_call: TRBV6-1
clone_size: .

cdr3_aa: CASSHAGGINYEQYF
cdr3_nt: TGTGCCAGCAGTCACGCAGGGGGCATCAACTACGAGCAGTACTTC
d_call: TRBD1
j_call: TRBJ2-7
v_call: TRBV28
clone_size: .

cdr3_aa: CASSQRTGEGGYTF
cdr3_nt: TGTGCCAGCAGCCAGCGGACAGGGGAAGGTGGCTACACCTTC
d_call: TRBD1
j_call: TRBJ1-2
v_call: TRBV5-6
clone_size: few

cdr3_aa: CASKTGGTGELFF
cdr3_nt: TGTGCCAGTAAGACAGGGGGCACCGGGGAGCTGTTTTTT
d_call: TRBD1
j_call: TRBJ2-2
v_call: TRBV7-9
clone_size: .